Listed below are T cell receptor beta chains from one sample, sequenced in a study of T cell responses to AZD1222 COVID-19 vaccine. TCRdb's table, derived via immunoSEQ multiplex PCR, lists solely in-frame clones and lacks some. The sample consists of under 150,000 clones, about 93% of them appearing once. Specimen: peripheral blood, collected on day 0 of AZD1222 vaccination. The receptors stem from an adult in good health. Both conserved end residues are part of each CDR3. A D gene is named only where the DNA matches it firmly. Clone size is stated in some rows and not others, as once, few, many or a class when expanded.

size | D | J | V | DNA | CDR3
- | TRBD1 | TRBJ1-1 | TRBV5-1 | TGCGCCAGCAGCTCCCAGACAGGGGGCAGTGAAGCTTTCTTT | CASSSQTGGSEAFF
- | TRBD1 | TRBJ1-5 | TRBV27 | TGTGCCAGCCGACAGGGGTCCAATCAGCCCCAGCATTTT | CASRQGSNQPQHF
- | TRBD1 | TRBJ1-2 | TRBV6-5 | TGTGCCAGCACCAGACAGGGCTATGGCTACACCTTC | CASTRQGYGYTF
- | - | TRBJ1-2 | TRBV9 | TGTGCCAGCAGCGTAGGCCCAGGGTACGCTGGCTACACCTTC | CASSVGPGYAGYTF
once | - | TRBJ2-7 | TRBV12-3/TRBV12-4 | TGTGCCAGCAGTTTGCCAGACGCCTACGAGCAGTACTTC | CASSLPDAYEQYF
- | - | TRBJ1-2 | TRBV12-5 | TGTGCTAGTGGTTTGGGTACCACTACAGCCGGCTATGGCTACACCTTC | CASGLGTTTAGYGYTF
- | - | TRBJ2-1 | TRBV6-4 | TGTGCCAGCAAGGCCGTTTGGGATGAGCAGTTCTTC | CASKAVWDEQFF
- | - | TRBJ2-4 | TRBV27 | TGTGCCAGCAGCCCACCGGAGATAGCCAAAAACATTCAGTACTTC | CASSPPEIAKNIQYF
- | - | TRBJ2-7 | TRBV5-1 | TGCGCCAGCAGCTTAATAGCGGACTCCTACGAGCAGTACTTC | CASSLIADSYEQYF
- | - | TRBJ1-1 | TRBV13 | TGTGCCAGCAGCTTATCCCCAGTGAACACTGAAGCTTTCTTT | CASSLSPVNTEAFF
- | - | TRBJ2-3 | TRBV7-9 | TGTGCCAGCAGCTTGGCTAGCAACCCAGATACGCAGTATTTT | CASSLASNPDTQYF
- | TRBD1 | TRBJ1-4 | TRBV28 | TGTGCCAGCACCCCTCCACAGGGGGCGCTGTCTGAAAAACTGTTTTTT | CASTPPQGALSEKLFF
once | - | TRBJ1-4 | TRBV5-1 | TGCGCCAGCAGCTTGGGAGGTGGGGCCCGGAGTGAAAAACTGTTTTTT | CASSLGGGARSEKLFF
- | - | TRBJ1-5 | TRBV4-1 | TGCGCCAGCAGCCAGTTCACTGATCAGCCCCAGCATTTT | CASSQFTDQPQHF
- | TRBD2 | TRBJ2-1 | TRBV10-3 | TGTGCCATCAGTGAGTCTCTGGGACTAGCGGAGACTTACAATGAGCAGTTCTTC | CAISESLGLAETYNEQFF
- | - | TRBJ1-1 | TRBV27 | TGTGCCAGCAGTACCACCAAGGGGGTTGAAGCTTTCTTT | CASSTTKGVEAFF
- | - | TRBJ2-1 | TRBV10-3 | TGTGCCATCAGTGTAGTGGGGGGTGCTGCCTCCTACAATGAGCAGTTCTTC | CAISVVGGAASYNEQFF
- | - | TRBJ2-2 | TRBV19 | TGTGCCAGTAAGGCCGGGGAGCTGTTTTTT | CASKAGELFF
- | - | TRBJ2-1 | TRBV29-1 | TGCAGCGTTGGTGGGGTCTCCTACAATGAGCAGTTCTTC | CSVGGVSYNEQFF
- | - | TRBJ1-2 | TRBV6-2/TRBV6-3 | TGTGCCAGCAGCCGAGCTAGGAACCTTAACTATGGCTACACCTTC | CASSRARNLNYGYTF
few | - | TRBJ2-7 | TRBV5-6 | TGTGCCAGCAGCTTATTCGGGACCTATGGCTCAGAGCAGTACTTC | CASSLFGTYGSEQYF